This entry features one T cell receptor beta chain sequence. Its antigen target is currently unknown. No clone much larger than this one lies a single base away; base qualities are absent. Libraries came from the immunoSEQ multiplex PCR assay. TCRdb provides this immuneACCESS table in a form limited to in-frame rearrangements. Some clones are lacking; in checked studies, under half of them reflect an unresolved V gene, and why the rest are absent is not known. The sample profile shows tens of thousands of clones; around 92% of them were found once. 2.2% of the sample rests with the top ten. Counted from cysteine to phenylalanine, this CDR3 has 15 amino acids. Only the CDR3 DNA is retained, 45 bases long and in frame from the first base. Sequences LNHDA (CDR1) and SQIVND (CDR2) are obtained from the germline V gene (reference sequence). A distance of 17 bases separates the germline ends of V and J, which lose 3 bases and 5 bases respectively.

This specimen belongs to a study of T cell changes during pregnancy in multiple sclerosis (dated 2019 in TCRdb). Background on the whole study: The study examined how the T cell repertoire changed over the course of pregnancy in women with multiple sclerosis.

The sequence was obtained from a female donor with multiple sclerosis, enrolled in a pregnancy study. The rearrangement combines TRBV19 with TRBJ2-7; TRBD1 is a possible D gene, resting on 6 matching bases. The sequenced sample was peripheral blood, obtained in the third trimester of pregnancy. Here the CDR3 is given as CASSIGARGGHEQYF. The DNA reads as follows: TGTGCCAGTAGTATTGGCGCCAGGGGTGGCCACGAGCAGTACTTC.